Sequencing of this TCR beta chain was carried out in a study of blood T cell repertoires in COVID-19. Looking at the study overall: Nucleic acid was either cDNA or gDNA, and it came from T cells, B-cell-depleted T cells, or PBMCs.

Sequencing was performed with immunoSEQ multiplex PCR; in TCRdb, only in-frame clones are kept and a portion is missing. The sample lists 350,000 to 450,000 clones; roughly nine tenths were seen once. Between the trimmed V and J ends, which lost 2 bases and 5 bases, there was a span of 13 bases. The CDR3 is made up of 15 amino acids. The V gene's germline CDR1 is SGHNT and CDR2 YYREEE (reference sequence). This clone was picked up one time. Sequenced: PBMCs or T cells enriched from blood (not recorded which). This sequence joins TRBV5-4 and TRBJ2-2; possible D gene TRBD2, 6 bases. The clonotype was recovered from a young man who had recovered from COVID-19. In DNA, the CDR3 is TGTGCCAGCAGCTTAATTTCTCGGGGGACCGGGGAGCTGTTTTTT. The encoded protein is CASSLISRGTGELFF.